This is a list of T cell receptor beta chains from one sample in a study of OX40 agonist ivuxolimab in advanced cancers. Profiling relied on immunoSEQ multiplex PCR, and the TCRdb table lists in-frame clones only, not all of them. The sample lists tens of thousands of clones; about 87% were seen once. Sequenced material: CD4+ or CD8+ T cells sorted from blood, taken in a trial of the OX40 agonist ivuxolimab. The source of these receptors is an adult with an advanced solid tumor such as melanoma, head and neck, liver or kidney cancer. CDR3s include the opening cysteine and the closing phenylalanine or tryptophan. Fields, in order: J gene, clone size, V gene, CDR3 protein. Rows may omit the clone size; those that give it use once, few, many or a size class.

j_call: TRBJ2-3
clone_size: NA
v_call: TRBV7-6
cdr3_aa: CASSLAGRGSTDTQYF

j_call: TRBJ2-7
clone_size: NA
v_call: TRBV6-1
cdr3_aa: CASTPVLEGYEQYF

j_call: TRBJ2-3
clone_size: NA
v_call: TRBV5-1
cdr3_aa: CASSLEDPSTDTQYF

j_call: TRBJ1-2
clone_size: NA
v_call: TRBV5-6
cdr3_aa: CASSLAFNYGYTF

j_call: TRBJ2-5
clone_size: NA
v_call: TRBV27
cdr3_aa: CASSLGGARETQYF

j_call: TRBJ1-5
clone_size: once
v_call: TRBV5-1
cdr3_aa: CASSLDPDLNQPQHF

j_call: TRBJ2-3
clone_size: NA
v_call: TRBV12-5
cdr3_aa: CASGLGPTGTGYTDTQYF

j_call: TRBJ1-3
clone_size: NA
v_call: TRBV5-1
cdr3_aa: CASSIPGNTIYF

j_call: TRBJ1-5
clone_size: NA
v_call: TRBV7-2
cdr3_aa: CATAHAAGDQPQHF

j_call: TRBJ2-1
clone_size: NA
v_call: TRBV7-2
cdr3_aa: CASSLTGVSTAYNEQFF

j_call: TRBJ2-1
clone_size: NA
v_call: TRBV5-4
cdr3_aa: CASSSDITGTSGNEQFF

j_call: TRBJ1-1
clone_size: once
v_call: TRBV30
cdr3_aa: CAWSSDRANTEAFF

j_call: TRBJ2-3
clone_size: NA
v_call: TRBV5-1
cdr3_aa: CASSPGRSGRPRDTQYF

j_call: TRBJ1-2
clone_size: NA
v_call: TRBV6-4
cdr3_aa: CASSEQGALGYGYTF

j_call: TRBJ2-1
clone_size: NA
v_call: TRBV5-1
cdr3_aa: CASSGWTGWEGENEQFF

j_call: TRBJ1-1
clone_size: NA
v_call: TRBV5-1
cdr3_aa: CASSLARNTEAFF

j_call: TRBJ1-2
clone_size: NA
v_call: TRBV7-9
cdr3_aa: CASSSRAENYGYTF

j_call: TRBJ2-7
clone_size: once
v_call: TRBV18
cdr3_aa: CASSLVSGSVYEQYF

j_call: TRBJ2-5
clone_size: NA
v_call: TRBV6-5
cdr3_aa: CAIGVPGTETQYF

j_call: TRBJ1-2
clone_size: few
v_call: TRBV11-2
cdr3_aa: CASSLDGDRGHGYTF